This entry features one T cell receptor beta chain sequence. From germline, CDR1 is SGHDT and CDR2 YYEEEE. Between the trimmed V and J ends, which lost 6 bases and 5 bases, there was a span of 16 bases. CDR3 size: 14 residues. The sample originates from a study of shared clonotypes between healthy human individuals. Positive CCR7 selection of CD45RO-negative cells yielded the naive CD8 cells, and terminally differentiated effector memory CD45RA+ cells were excluded. Sequencing used immunoSEQ multiplex PCR; TCRdb keeps in-frame clones, though not all of them. This table has about 2 million clones, about 95% appearing once.

The source is a man between 18 and 35 years old in good health. Sequencing was done on a sample of naive CD8+ T cells sorted from blood. The V and J genes are TRBV5-6 and TRBJ2-3; D not resolved. The CDR3 loop reads CASTKRRFGDTQYF. The CDR3 nucleotides are TGTGCCAGCACCAAAAGGCGATTTGGAGATACGCAGTATTTT.